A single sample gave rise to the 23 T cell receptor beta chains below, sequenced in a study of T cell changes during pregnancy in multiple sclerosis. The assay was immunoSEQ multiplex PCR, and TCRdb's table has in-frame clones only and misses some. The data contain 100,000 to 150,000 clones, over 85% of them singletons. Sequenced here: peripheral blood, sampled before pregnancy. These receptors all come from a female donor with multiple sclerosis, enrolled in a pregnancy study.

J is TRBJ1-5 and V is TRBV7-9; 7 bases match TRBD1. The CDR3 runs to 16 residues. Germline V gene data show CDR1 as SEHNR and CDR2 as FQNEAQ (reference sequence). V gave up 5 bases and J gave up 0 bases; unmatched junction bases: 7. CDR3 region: CASSLEQGHSNQPQHF. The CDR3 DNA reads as TGTGCCAGCAGCCTCGAACAGGGGCATAGCAATCAGCCCCAGCATTTT.

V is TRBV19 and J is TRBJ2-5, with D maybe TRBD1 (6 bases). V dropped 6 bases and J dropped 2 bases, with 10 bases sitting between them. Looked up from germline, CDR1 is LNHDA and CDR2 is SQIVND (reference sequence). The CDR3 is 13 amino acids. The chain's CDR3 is CASSDDRQETQYF. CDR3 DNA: TGTGCCAGTAGCGACGACAGGCAAGAGACCCAGTACTTC.

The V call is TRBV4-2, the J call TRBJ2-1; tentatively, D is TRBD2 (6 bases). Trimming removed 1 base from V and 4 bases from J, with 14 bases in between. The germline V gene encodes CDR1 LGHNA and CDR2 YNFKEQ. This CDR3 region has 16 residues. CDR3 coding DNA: TGTGCCAGCAGCCAAGGTGGTACGGGAGATTACAATGAGCAGTTCTTC. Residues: CASSQGGTGDYNEQFF.

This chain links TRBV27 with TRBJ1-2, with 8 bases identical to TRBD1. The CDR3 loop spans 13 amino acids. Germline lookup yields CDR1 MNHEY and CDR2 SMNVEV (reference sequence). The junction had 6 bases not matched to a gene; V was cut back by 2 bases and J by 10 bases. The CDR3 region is CASSLSRDRLYTF. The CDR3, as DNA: TGTGCCAGCAGTTTAAGCCGGGACAGGCTCTACACCTTC.

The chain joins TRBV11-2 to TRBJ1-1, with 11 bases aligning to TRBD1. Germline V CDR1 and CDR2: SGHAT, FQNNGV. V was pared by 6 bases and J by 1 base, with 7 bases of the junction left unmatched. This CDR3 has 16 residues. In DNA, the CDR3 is TGTGCCAGCAGTTCCCGGGACAGGGGGTGGAACACTGAAGCTTTCTTT. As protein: CASSSRDRGWNTEAFF.

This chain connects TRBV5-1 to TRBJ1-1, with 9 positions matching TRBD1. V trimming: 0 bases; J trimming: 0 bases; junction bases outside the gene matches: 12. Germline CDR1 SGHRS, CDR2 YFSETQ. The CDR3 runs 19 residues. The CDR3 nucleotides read TGCGCCAGCAGCTTGGGGCTAATACCGGGACAGGGTATGAACACTGAAGCTTTCTTT. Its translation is CASSLGLIPGQGMNTEAFF.

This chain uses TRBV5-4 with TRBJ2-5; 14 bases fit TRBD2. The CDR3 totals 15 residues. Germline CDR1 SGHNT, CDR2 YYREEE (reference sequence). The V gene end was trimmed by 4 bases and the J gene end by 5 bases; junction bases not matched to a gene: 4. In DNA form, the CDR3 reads TGTGCCAGCAGCAGACTAGCGGGAGGGGGGGAGACCCAGTACTTC. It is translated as CASSRLAGGGETQYF. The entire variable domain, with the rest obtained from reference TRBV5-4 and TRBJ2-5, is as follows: ETGVTQSPTHLIKTRGQQVTLRCSSQSGHNTVSWYQQALGQGPQFIFQYYREEENGRGNFPPRFSGLQFPNYSSELNVNALELDDSALYLCASSRLAGGGETQYFGPGTRLLVL.

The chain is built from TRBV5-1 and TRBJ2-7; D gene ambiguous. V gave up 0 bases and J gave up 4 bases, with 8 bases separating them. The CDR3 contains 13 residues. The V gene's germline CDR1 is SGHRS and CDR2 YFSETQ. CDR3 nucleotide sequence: TGCGCCAGCAGCTTGGGGGCGCAGTACGAGCAGTACTTC. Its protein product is CASSLGAQYEQYF.

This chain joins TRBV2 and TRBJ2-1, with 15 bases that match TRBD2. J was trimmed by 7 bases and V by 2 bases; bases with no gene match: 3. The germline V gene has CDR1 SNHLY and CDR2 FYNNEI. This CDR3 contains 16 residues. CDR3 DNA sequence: TGTGCCAGCAGTGAATACGGGACTAGCGGGAGGAATGAGCAGTTCTTC. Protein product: CASSEYGTSGRNEQFF.

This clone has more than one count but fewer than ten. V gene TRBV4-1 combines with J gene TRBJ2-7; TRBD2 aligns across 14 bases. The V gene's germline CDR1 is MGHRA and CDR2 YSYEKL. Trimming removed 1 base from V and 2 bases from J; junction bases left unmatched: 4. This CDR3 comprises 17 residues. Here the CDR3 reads CASSQATSGGGTYEQYF. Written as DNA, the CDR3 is TGCGCCAGCAGCCAAGCGACTAGCGGGGGGGGTACCTACGAGCAGTACTTC.

CDR3 protein: CAHSIGQAHGYTF. CDR3 nucleotides: TGTGCCCACTCCATTGGGCAGGCACATGGCTACACCTTC. The V gene is TRBV6-5, the J gene TRBJ1-2; D is uncertain. This CDR3 is 13 amino acids long. With 11 bases removed from V and 6 bases from J, the gap between germline ends came to 19 bases. The V gene's germline CDR1 is MNHEY and CDR2 SVGAGI.

The CDR3 is CASSLETGAKAEAFF. CDR3 DNA: TGTGCCAGCAGCTTAGAGACAGGGGCGAAAGCTGAAGCTTTCTTT. The chain uses TRBV7-9 and TRBJ1-1, with TRBD1 matching 8 bases. The CDR3 contains 15 residues. V trimming: 1 base; J trimming: 6 bases; junction bases outside the gene matches: 7. Germline V gene sequence: CDR1 SEHNR, CDR2 FQNEAQ (reference sequence).

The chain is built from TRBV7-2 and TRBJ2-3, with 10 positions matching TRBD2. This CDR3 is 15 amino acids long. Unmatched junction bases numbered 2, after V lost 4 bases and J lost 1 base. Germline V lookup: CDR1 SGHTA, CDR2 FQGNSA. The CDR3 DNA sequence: TGTGCCAGCAGCTCTAGCGGGGGCCGCACAGATACGCAGTATTTT. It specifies CASSSSGGRTDTQYF.

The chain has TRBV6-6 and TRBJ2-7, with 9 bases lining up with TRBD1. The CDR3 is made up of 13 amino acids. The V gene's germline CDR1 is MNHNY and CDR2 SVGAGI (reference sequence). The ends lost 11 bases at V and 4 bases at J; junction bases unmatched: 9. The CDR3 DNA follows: TGTGCCGCCACAGGGGGCGCCCCGTACGAGCAGTACTTC. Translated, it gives CAATGGAPYEQYF.

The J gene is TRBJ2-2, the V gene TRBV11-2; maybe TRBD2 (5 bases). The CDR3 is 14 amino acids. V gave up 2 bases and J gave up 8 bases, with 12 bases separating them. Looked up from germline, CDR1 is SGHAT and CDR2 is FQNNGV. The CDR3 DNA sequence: TGTGCCAGCAGCTTATGGTCGGGGAATGGGGAGCTGTTTTTT. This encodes CASSLWSGNGELFF.

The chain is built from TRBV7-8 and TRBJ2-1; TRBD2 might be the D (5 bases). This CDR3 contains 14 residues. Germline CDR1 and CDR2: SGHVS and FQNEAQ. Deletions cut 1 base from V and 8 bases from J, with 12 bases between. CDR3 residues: CASSLEIGMYEQFF. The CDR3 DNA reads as TGTGCCAGCAGCTTAGAGATCGGGATGTATGAGCAGTTCTTC.

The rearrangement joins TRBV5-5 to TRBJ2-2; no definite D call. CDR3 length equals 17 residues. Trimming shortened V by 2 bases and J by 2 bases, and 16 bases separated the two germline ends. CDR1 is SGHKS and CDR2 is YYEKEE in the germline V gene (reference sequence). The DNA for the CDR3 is TGTGCCAGCAGCTTCCAACAGTTCAGGTTCAACACCGGGGAGCTGTTTTTT. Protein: CASSFQQFRFNTGELFF.

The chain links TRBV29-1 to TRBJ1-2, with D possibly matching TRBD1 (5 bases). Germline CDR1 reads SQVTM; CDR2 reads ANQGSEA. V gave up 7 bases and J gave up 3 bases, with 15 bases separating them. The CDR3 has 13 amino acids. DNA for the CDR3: TGCAGCGCTGGGACTGCACCCCACTATGGCTACACCTTC. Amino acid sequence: CSAGTAPHYGYTF.

The CDR3 protein is CASSERQGRSNQPQHF. In nucleotides, the CDR3 is TGTGCCAGCAGTGAGAGACAGGGGAGAAGCAATCAGCCCCAGCATTTT. The chain recombines TRBV6-1 with TRBJ1-5; 8 bases are a match to TRBD1. This CDR3 contains 16 residues. Germline CDR1 is MNHNS and CDR2 is SASEGT. V lost 3 bases to trimming and J lost 1 base; unmatched junction nucleotides: 5.

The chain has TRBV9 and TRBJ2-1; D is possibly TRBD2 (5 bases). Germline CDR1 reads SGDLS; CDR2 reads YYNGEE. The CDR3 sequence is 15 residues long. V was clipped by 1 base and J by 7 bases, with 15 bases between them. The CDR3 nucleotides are TGTGCCAGCAGCGTAACCTCGGGGATGGTGAATGAGCAGTTCTTC. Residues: CASSVTSGMVNEQFF.

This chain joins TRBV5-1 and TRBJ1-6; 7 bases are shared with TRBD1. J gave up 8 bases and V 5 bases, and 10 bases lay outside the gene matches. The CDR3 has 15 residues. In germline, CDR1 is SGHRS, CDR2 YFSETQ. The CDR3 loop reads CASRPDREVDSPLHF. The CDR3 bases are TGCGCCAGCAGACCTGACAGGGAGGTCGATTCACCCCTCCACTTT.

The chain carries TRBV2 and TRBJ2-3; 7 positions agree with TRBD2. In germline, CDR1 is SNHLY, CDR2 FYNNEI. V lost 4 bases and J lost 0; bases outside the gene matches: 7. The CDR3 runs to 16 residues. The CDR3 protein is CASSVRLAASTDTQYF. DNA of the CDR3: TGTGCCAGCAGTGTACGGCTAGCGGCTAGCACAGATACGCAGTATTTT.

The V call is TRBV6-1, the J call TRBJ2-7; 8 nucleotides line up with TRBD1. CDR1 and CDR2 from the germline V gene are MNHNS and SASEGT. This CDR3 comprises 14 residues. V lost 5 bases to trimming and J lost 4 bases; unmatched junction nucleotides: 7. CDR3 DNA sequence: TGTGCCAGCAGTAATACAGGGGGTGGATACGAGCAGTACTTC. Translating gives CASSNTGGGYEQYF.